Here is one TCR beta chain with its context. What it binds is not known. This sample is drawn from a study of OX40 agonist ivuxolimab in advanced cancers. Study background: Those treated in dose escalation had hepatocellular carcinoma, melanoma, renal cell cancer or head and neck cancer.

Findings and caveats of the study: The average count of expanded clones was higher among CD8+ T cells than among CD4+.

TCRdb's copy holds only in-frame clones and misses some; the assay was immunoSEQ multiplex PCR. The sample has 100,000 to 150,000 clones; 85% to 95% are singletons. The CDR3 runs 19 residues. V gave up 6 bases and J gave up 7 bases, with 33 bases separating them. The V gene's germline CDR1 is MNHEY and CDR2 SMNVEV (reference sequence). The chain combines TRBV27 with TRBJ1-1, with D possibly being TRBD1 (5 bases). Sequenced material: CD4+ or CD8+ T cells sorted from blood, taken in a trial of the OX40 agonist ivuxolimab. The clonotype originates from an adult with an advanced solid tumor such as melanoma, head and neck, liver or kidney cancer. CDR3 bases: TGTGCCAGCAGCCAACGACCCCCTAGGACGGCCGGGACCGATTTTGAAGCTTTCTTT. It encodes CASSQRPPRTAGTDFEAFF.